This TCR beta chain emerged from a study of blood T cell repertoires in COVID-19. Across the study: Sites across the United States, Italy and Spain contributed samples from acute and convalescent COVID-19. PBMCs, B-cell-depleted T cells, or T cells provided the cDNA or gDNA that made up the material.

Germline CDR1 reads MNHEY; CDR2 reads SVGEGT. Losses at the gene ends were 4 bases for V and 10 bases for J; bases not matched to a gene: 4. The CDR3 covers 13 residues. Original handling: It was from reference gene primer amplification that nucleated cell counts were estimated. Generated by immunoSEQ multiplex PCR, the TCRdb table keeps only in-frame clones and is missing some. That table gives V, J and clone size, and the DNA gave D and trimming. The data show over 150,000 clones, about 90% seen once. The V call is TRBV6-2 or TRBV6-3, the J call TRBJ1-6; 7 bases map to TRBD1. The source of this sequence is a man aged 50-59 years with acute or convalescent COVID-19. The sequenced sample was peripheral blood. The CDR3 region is CASSSYRGSPLHF. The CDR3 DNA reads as TGTGCCAGCAGTTCCTACAGGGGATCACCCCTCCACTTT.